This passage covers 14 T cell receptor beta chains from one sample sequenced in a study of cytomegalovirus exposure and HLA in healthy donors. PCR amplification relied on 60 Vbeta primers (plus 13 Jbeta primers). Here immunoSEQ multiplex PCR was the method, and the copy in TCRdb shows in-frame clones only, minus some. This table has around 130,000 clones, approximately 85% appearing once. Sequenced input: PBMCs. The receptors derive from a boy under 18 in good health and CMV-seronegative.

The chain links TRBV7-2 to TRBJ2-2; D is undetermined. The germline V and J ends were trimmed by 1 base and 7 bases, with 7 bases remaining between them. This CDR3 has 13 residues. Germline V gives CDR1 SGHTA, CDR2 FQGNSA. CDR3 amino acids: CASSLGLVGELFF. The CDR3 DNA reads TGTGCCAGCAGCTTAGGGCTAGTCGGGGAGCTGTTTTTT.

The chain is built from TRBV6-1 and TRBJ1-5; D is undetermined. V was pared by 2 bases and J by 3 bases, with 14 bases between. CDR3 length: 16 amino acids. Germline V gene lookup returns CDR1 MNHNS and CDR2 SASEGT. CDR3 sequence reads: CASSESIAAYNQPQHF. The CDR3 coding sequence is TGTGCCAGCAGTGAATCGATAGCAGCTTACAATCAGCCCCAGCATTTT.

The V gene is TRBV29-1, the J gene TRBJ2-5; D unclear. The germline V gene has CDR1 SQVTM and CDR2 ANQGSEA. V lost 2 bases to trimming and J lost 7 bases, with 8 bases between them. This CDR3 spans 11 amino acids. CDR3 protein: CSVERGATQYF. The CDR3 DNA is TGCAGCGTTGAACGAGGAGCGACCCAGTACTTC.

The CDR3 spells CASSLRRDNEQFF. CDR3 nucleotides: TGTGCCAGCAGCTTACGTCGGGACAATGAGCAGTTCTTC. The gene calls are TRBV7-9 and TRBJ2-1; the D is unclear. CDR1 is SEHNR and CDR2 is FQNEAQ in the germline V gene (reference sequence). V shed 2 bases and J shed 5 bases, with 7 bases lying between them. The CDR3 covers 13 residues. Drawing the rest from reference TRBV7-9 and TRBJ2-1, the complete variable domain is DTGVSQNPRHKITKRGQNVTFRCDPISEHNRLYWYRQTLGQGPEFLTYFQNEAQLEKSRLLSDRFSAERPKGSFSTLEIQRTEQGDSAMYLCASSLRRDNEQFFGPGTRLTVL.

The J gene is TRBJ2-7, the V gene TRBV7-9, with TRBD2 matching over 8 bases. The germline gives CDR1 SEHNR, CDR2 FQNEAQ (reference sequence). CDR3 length: 14 residues. J was trimmed by 3 bases and V by 5 bases; bases with no gene match: 6. The CDR3 loop is CASSISGSGYEQYF. The CDR3 coding sequence is TGTGCCAGCAGCATCAGCGGGAGCGGCTACGAGCAGTACTTC.

The chain combines TRBV29-1 with TRBJ2-5, with D maybe TRBD2 (7 bases). The DNA end lines up better with TRBJ2-7; the J call may be wrong. Germline values: CDR1 SQVTM, CDR2 ANQGSEA. The CDR3 has 15 residues. Here the CDR3 reads CSVDVGGQARYEQYF. The CDR3 DNA reads TGCAGCGTTGACGTGGGGGGGCAGGCGCGCTACGAGCAGTACTTC.

The chain has TRBV19 and TRBJ1-2; D perhaps matches TRBD1 (5 bases). Germline V gene sequence: CDR1 LNHDA, CDR2 SQIVND (reference sequence). This CDR3 has 15 amino acids. Trimming removed 3 bases at V and 5 bases at J, with 16 bases between. The CDR3 DNA is TGTGCCAGTAGTATTCCGGGGGTCGATGGTTATGGCTACACCTTC. This gives the protein CASSIPGVDGYGYTF.

V and J are TRBV6-1 and TRBJ1-2, with 8 bases that match TRBD1. Germline CDR1 is MNHNS and CDR2 is SASEGT. V trimming: 4 bases; J trimming: 4 bases; junction bases outside the gene matches: 8. CDR3 length: 15 amino acids. In DNA form, the CDR3 reads TGTGCCAGCAGTGTTGGACAGGGAGGCACCTATGGCTACACCTTC. Residues: CASSVGQGGTYGYTF.

This chain uses TRBV21-1 with TRBJ1-5; TRBD1 is the table's D call and was not checked against the DNA. TRBV21-1 is given as a pseudogene. This CDR3 is built from 15 residues. CDR3 nucleotides: TGTGCCAGCAGCAAAAGGAGGGGGCGAAACCAGCCCCAGCATTTT. This codes for CASSKRRGRNQPQHF.

Judged by abundance, this clone is medium-sized. The chain employs TRBV5-6 and TRBJ2-7, with D perhaps matching TRBD1 (5 bases). This CDR3 comprises 16 residues. Deletions cut 7 bases from V and 3 bases from J, with 23 bases between. The germline V gene encodes CDR1 SGHDT and CDR2 YYEEEE. CDR3 region: CASDENRALGLYEQYF. The CDR3 DNA reads TGTGCCAGCGACGAGAACCGGGCCCTGGGGCTCTACGAGCAGTACTTC.

J is TRBJ1-1 and V is TRBV14; a weak D match, TRBD1 (5 bases). V dropped 4 bases and J dropped 1 base, with 10 bases sitting between them. This CDR3 spans 14 amino acids. The germline CDR1 and CDR2 sequences are SGHDN and FVKESK. The CDR3 DNA reads as TGTGCCAGCAGCCTGGGCCAGGGGAACACTGAAGCTTTCTTT. It is translated as CASSLGQGNTEAFF.

V and J are TRBV7-9 and TRBJ1-4; 11 bases match TRBD1. Germline loops: CDR1 SEHNR, CDR2 FQNEAQ (reference sequence). This CDR3 has 14 amino acids. Germline trimming cut 3 bases from V and 8 bases from J; bases unmatched to any gene: 2. In DNA form, the CDR3 reads TGTGCCAGCAGCTTCGGGACAGGGGGAGAAAAACTGTTTTTT. It codes for CASSFGTGGEKLFF.

The chain links TRBV7-9 to TRBJ1-2, with a tentative D call TRBD1 (6 bases). Germline-derived CDR1 and CDR2 are SEHNR and FQNEAQ (reference sequence). V was cut by 7 bases and J by 6 bases, with 12 bases left in between. The CDR3 sequence is 12 residues long. CDR3 loop: CASTVGANGYTF. The CDR3 coding sequence is TGTGCCAGCACGGTGGGGGCCAATGGCTACACCTTC.

The chain combines TRBV5-1 with TRBJ1-1, with a possible D match to TRBD1 (6 bases). This CDR3 has 14 residues. From germline, CDR1 is SGHRS and CDR2 YFSETQ. V was cut by 6 bases and J by 0 bases, with 12 bases left in between. CDR3 nucleotides: TGCGCCAGCACCCGGACAGATATGAACACTGAAGCTTTCTTT. Translating it yields CASTRTDMNTEAFF.